This T cell receptor beta chain originates from a study of T-cell reconstitution after alpha-beta-depleted transplantation in children. Study observations and caveats: Certain patients had high TCRbeta diversity at day 60, and it came from recipient T cells and thymic progenitors that survived.

This clonotype occurred a few times. Its target is not known. The V gene end was trimmed by 5 bases and the J gene end by 5 bases; junction bases not matched to a gene: 4. The CDR3 loop spans 14 amino acids. The germline V gene has CDR1 SGHTA and CDR2 FQGNSA. For TCRbeta, the library was prepared with unique molecular identifiers. A single record per CDR3 protein comes from TCRdb applying MiXCR to the PCR reads. This table has fewer than 550,000 distinct CDR3 sequences, 10% to 12% appearing once. Sample: PBMCs, mostly from graft donor cells, taken 180 days after TCRalphabeta/CD19-depleted stem cell transplant. The chain carries TRBV7-2 and TRBJ2-5; TRBD1 matches at 11 bases. The clonotype originates from a female patient aged 2-15 years who had a stem cell transplant for aplastic anemia, so the T cells may come from the graft donor. This CDR3 is CASSMDRGPETQYF. The CDR3 DNA reads TGTGCCAGCAGCATGGACAGGGGGCCTGAGACCCAGTACTTC.